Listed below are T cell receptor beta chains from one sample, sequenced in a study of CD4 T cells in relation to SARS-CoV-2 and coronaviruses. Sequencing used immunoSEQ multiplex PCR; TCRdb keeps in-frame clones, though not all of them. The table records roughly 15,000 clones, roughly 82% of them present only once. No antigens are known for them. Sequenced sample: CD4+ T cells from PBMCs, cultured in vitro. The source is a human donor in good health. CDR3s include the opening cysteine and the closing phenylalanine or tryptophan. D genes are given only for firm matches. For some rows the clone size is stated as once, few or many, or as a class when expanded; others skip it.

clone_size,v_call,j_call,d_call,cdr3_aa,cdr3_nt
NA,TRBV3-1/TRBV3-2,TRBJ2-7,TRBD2,CASSSGLGSYEQYF,TGTGCCAGCAGCTCGGGACTAGGAAGCTACGAGCAGTACTTC
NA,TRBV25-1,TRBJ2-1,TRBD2,CASSGPTSGLYNEQFF,TGTGCCAGCAGTGGCCCGACTAGCGGGCTTTACAATGAGCAGTTCTTC
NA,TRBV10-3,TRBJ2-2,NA,CAISPTGVNTGELFF,TGTGCCATCAGCCCGACAGGAGTAAACACCGGGGAGCTGTTTTTT
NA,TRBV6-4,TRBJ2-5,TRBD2,CASSDSGLNQETQYF,TGTGCCAGCAGTGACTCGGGACTAAACCAAGAGACCCAGTACTTC
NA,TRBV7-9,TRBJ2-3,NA,CASSFSATTDTQYF,TGTGCCAGCAGCTTCTCCGCGACCACAGATACGCAGTATTTT
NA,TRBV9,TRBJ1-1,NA,CASSQDGRSTEAFF,TGTGCCAGCAGCCAAGACGGTAGAAGCACTGAAGCTTTCTTT
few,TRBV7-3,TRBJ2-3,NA,CASSDENTQYF,TGTGCCAGCAGCGACGAAAATACGCAGTATTTT
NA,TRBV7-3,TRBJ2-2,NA,CASSLKGGSGELFF,TGTGCCAGCAGCTTAAAGGGGGGTAGCGGGGAGCTGTTTTTT
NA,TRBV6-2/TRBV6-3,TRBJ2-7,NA,CASSPTEDKQYF,TGTGCCAGCAGCCCAACTGAGGACAAACAGTACTTC
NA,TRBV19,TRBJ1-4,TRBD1,CASSTGTATNEKLFF,TGTGCCAGTAGTACCGGGACAGCAACTAATGAAAAACTGTTTTTT